The clone carrying this TCR beta chain showed up just once. Its antigen remains unknown. 60 Vbeta and 13 Jbeta primers were used in PCR. TCRdb's copy holds only in-frame clones and misses some; the assay was immunoSEQ multiplex PCR. This sample has over 130,000 clones, with 70% to 85% found just once. This sample stems from a study of cytomegalovirus exposure and HLA in healthy donors. General study findings and limits: A prior analysis recorded that most TCR beta V segments were productive about 87% or about 30% of the time. A later analysis linked a missense variant in DCLRE1C to the trimming of TCR beta V and J genes.

Germline V gene lookup returns CDR1 LGHNA and CDR2 YSLEER. Trimming removed 3 bases from V and 3 bases from J; junction bases left unmatched: 19. The CDR3 length is 21 residues. The clonotype was recovered from a male donor in good health and CMV-seronegative. Sequences were obtained from PBMCs. The chain is built from TRBV4-3 and TRBJ2-2; 10 bases are a match to TRBD2. The CDR3: CASSQAIPSQVLAGDTGELFF. The CDR3 region has the DNA TGCGCCAGCAGCCAGGCAATCCCAAGCCAGGTCCTAGCGGGAGACACCGGGGAGCTGTTTTTT.